Described below is a single T cell receptor (beta chain) sequence and its context. The sample belongs to a study of radiotherapy plus CTLA-4 blockade in lung cancer. Trimming at V came to 2 bases and at J to 1 base, leaving 6 bases not matched to a gene. Germline V gene lookup returns CDR1 MNHEY and CDR2 SVGAGI. The CDR3 covers 16 residues. Here immunoSEQ multiplex PCR was the method, and the copy in TCRdb shows in-frame clones only, minus some. The data show over 85,000 clones, around 90% seen once. The TCR originated in a human donor with non-small cell lung cancer that progressed on radiotherapy plus ipilimumab. This chain connects TRBV6-5 to TRBJ1-1; 8 positions match TRBD1. The sample in question was peripheral blood, obtained from a patient treated with radiotherapy plus ipilimumab. CDR3 protein: CASSYRSGQGNTEAFF. Here the CDR3 DNA reads TGTGCCAGCAGTTACCGGTCCGGACAGGGGAACACTGAAGCTTTCTTT.